This record covers a single T cell receptor beta chain. This CDR3 spans 12 amino acids. Germline-derived CDR1 and CDR2 are ENHRY and SYGVKD. V lost 0 bases, J lost 5 bases, and 4 bases lay in between. This entry is derived from a study of blood T cell repertoires in COVID-19. Across the study: Samples representing acute and convalescent COVID-19 were sourced from the United States, Italy and Spain. Sources were T cells, B-cell-depleted T cells, or PBMCs; the material itself was cDNA or gDNA.

Original data processing: The authors estimated nucleated cell counts from reference gene primer amplification. TCRdb's table, derived via immunoSEQ multiplex PCR, lists solely in-frame clones and lacks some. That table gives V, J and clone size, and the DNA gave D and trimming. The repertoire holds 80,000 or so clones, with roughly 80% as singletons. This sequence joins TRBV10-3 and TRBJ1-2; D call uncertain. The sequenced material came from peripheral blood. The TCR sequence derives from a man older than 75 with acute or convalescent COVID-19. CDR3 region: CAISESRYGYTF. CDR3 DNA: TGTGCCATCAGTGAGTCACGGTATGGCTACACCTTC.